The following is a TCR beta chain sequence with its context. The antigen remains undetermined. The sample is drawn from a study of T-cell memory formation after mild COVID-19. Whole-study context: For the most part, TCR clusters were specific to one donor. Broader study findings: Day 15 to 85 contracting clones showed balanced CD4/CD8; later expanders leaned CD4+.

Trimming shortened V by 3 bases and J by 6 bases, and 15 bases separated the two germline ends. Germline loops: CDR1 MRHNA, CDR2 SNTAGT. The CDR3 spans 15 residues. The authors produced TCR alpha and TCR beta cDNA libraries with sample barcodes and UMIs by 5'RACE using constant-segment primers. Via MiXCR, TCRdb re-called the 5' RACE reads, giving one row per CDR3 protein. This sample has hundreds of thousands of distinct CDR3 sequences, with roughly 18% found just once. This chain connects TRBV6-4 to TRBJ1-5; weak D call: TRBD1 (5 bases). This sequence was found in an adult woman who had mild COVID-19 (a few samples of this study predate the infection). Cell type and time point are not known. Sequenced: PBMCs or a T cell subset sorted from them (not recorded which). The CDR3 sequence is CASSEVPGPGQPQHF. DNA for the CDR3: TGTGCCAGCAGTGAGGTACCAGGGCCCGGTCAGCCCCAGCATTTT.